Sequencing of this T cell receptor beta chain was carried out in a study of cytomegalovirus exposure and HLA in healthy donors. This clone was seen only a few times. Use of 60 Vbeta and 13 Jbeta primers characterized the PCR. Profiling relied on immunoSEQ multiplex PCR, and the TCRdb table lists in-frame clones only, not all of them. Among 98,000 or so clones listed, about 80% were seen once. CDR3 size: 15 residues. After removal of 7 bases from V and 5 bases from J, the junction contained 9 bases not matched to a gene. The V gene's germline CDR1 is MNHEY and CDR2 SVGAGI. The V and J genes are TRBV6-5 and TRBJ2-7; 12 positions agree with TRBD2. This TCR was recovered from a man aged 35 to 55 in good health and CMV-seronegative. Material for sequencing was PBMCs. The CDR3 here is CASTELAGGSHEQYF. DNA of the CDR3: TGTGCCAGCACCGAACTAGCGGGGGGTTCCCACGAGCAGTACTTC.